One sample yielded the 14 T cell receptor beta chains listed below, sequenced in a study of blood T cells in healthy people across ages (dated by TCRdb to between 2015 and 2017). Library preparation used 5' RACE. The reads were generated on an Illumina HiSeq 2500. A second PCR of about 6 to 11 cycles was performed with a sample-barcoded 5' primer and a J-beta primer mix. TCRdb cleaned the public reads at Q25 with fastp, built clones with MiXCR and kept in-frame beta chains. All rows with the same CDR3 protein become a single entry with the most common DNA and genes. Recorded for this sample are about 2 million distinct CDR3 sequences; roughly 49% of them occurred a single time. The ten largest clones add up to approximately 2.1% of the sample. Material: blood. These receptor sequences come from a woman in her thirties or forties in good health.

The V and J genes are TRBV30 and TRBJ1-2; D uncertain. This CDR3 spans 14 amino acids. Per germline, CDR1 GTSNPN and CDR2 SVGIG (reference sequence). The germline V and J ends were trimmed by 6 bases and 7 bases, with 21 bases remaining between them. CDR3 region: CACSTPGEDIGYTF. DNA for the CDR3: TGTGCCTGTTCTACCCCCGGGGAAGATATTGGCTACACCTTC.

This clonotype has more than one count but fewer than ten. This CDR3 reads CASSQSETGAQYF. In DNA form, the CDR3 reads TGTGCCAGCAGCCAAAGCGAGACAGGGGCGCAGTATTTT. J is TRBJ2-3 and V is TRBV7-2, with 8 positions matching TRBD1. The CDR3 contains 13 residues. After removal of 5 bases from V and 10 bases from J, the junction contained 8 bases not matched to a gene. CDR1 and CDR2 from the germline V gene are SGHTA and FQGNSA.

This clonotype occurred a few times. The chain has TRBV28 and TRBJ2-7; TRBD1 might be the D (6 bases). The CDR3 consists of 15 residues. V dropped 5 bases and J dropped 7 bases, with 21 bases sitting between them. Germline V lookup: CDR1 MDHEN, CDR2 SYDVKM. For the CDR3, the DNA is TGTGCCAGCAGTGGAAGACAGGAGACCTACTTGGAGCAGTACTTC. The encoded protein is CASSGRQETYLEQYF.

This clonotype turned up a few times. V is TRBV27 and J is TRBJ2-1; D remains unclear. The CDR3 is made up of 14 amino acids. Trimming pared 5 bases from V and 6 bases from J, leaving 14 bases between. Germline V gene sequence: CDR1 MNHEY, CDR2 SMNVEV (reference sequence). The chain's CDR3 is CASSISGRGNEQFF. CDR3 DNA: TGTGCCAGCAGTATCTCCGGGCGAGGCAATGAGCAGTTCTTC.

Many counts were recorded for this clonotype. The chain carries TRBV7-2 and TRBJ2-5, with 8 bases fitting TRBD1. The CDR3 totals 13 residues. CDR1 and CDR2 from the germline V gene are SGHTA and FQGNSA. The V gene end was trimmed by 5 bases and the J gene end by 5 bases; junction bases not matched to a gene: 4. CDR3 bases: TGTGCCAGCAGCCGGACAGGGAGCGAGACCCAGTACTTC. It specifies CASSRTGSETQYF.

The V call is TRBV11-2, the J call TRBJ2-3, with D tentatively TRBD1 (7 bases). The CDR3 covers 17 residues. Germline CDR1 reads SGHAT; CDR2 reads FQNNGV. Trimming left V 6 bases short and J 6 bases short, with 25 bases between. In nucleotides, the CDR3 is TGTGCCAGCAGACTAATACCAGGGGGGCCGATCGATGATACGCAGTATTTT. Its protein is CASRLIPGGPIDDTQYF.

The count of this clonotype is one. It is likely a read error: a sequence one base away is far more abundant. The chain uses TRBV7-2 and TRBJ2-7; no clear D. The CDR3 extends over 13 amino acids. The V end lost 2 bases, the J end lost 10 bases, and 15 bases lay between the germline ends. The germline V gene has CDR1 SGHTA and CDR2 FQGNSA. The CDR3 sequence is CASSLSPQEAQYF. In nucleotides, the CDR3 is TGTGCCAGCAGCTTATCTCCACAAGAGGCCCAGTACTTC.

This rearrangement joins TRBV11-1 to TRBJ1-1; D gene ambiguous. The V gene's germline CDR1 is SGHAT and CDR2 FQDESV (reference sequence). The CDR3 runs to 12 residues. Between the trimmed V and J ends, which lost 8 bases and 0 bases, there was a span of 7 bases. In nucleotides, the CDR3 is TGTGCCAGCGGAGAGATGAACACTGAAGCTTTCTTT. The encoded protein is CASGEMNTEAFF.

This clonotype is a singleton in its sample. The rearrangement joins TRBV7-9 to TRBJ1-6; TRBD1 aligns across 9 bases. In germline, CDR1 is SEHNR, CDR2 FQNEAQ (reference sequence). The V gene end was trimmed by 6 bases and the J gene end by 9 bases; junction bases not matched to a gene: 21. The CDR3 extends over 19 amino acids. CDR3 bases: TGTGCCAGCAGTCGAATCCGTGGACAGGGGAATAGTTTGGGTTCACCCCTCCACTTT. Protein product: CASSRIRGQGNSLGSPLHF.

This rearrangement joins TRBV4-2 to TRBJ2-1; TRBD1 aligns across 7 bases. The CDR3 has 16 residues. The trim removed 4 bases at V and 8 bases at J, leaving 14 bases unmatched. Germline loops: CDR1 LGHNA, CDR2 YNFKEQ. CDR3 loop: CASSLLDRVVVDEQFF. Written as DNA, the CDR3 is TGTGCCAGCAGCCTACTCGACAGGGTGGTTGTGGATGAGCAGTTCTTC.

The chain is built from TRBV29-1 and TRBJ1-2; unclear D gene. CDR3 length: 14 amino acids. V was cut by 4 bases and J by 1 base, with 13 bases left in between. Germline V lookup: CDR1 SQVTM, CDR2 ANQGSEA. The CDR3 DNA reads as TGCAGCGTTGCTCAGGACGGATTTAACTATGGCTACACCTTC. The encoded protein is CSVAQDGFNYGYTF. Together with reference TRBV29-1 and TRBJ1-2, the CDR3 gives the full variable domain: SAVISQKPSRDICQRGTSLTIQCQVDSQVTMMFWYRQQPGQSLTLIATANQGSEATYESGFVIDKFPISRPNLTFSTLTVSNMSPEDSSIYLCSVAQDGFNYGYTFGSGTRLTVV.

In this sample, this clonotype turned up many times. The V gene is TRBV12-3 or TRBV12-4, the J gene TRBJ2-7, with 9 bases matching TRBD1. This CDR3 contains 16 residues. V was clipped by 6 bases and J by 0 bases; unmatched bases: 9. CDR3: CASSLRTGESSYEQYF. In nucleotides, the CDR3 is TGTGCCAGCAGCCTTAGGACAGGGGAGAGCTCCTACGAGCAGTACTTC.

This chain joins TRBV12-3 or TRBV12-4 and TRBJ2-5; 8 nucleotides align to TRBD2. The J segment lost 2 bases and the V segment lost 3 bases, leaving 14 bases of the junction unmatched. This CDR3 has 18 residues. The CDR3 region has the DNA TGTGCCAGCAGTTTGAAACGGGGGGGCCCCTCGACGCAAGAGACCCAGTACTTC. This translates into CASSLKRGGPSTQETQYF.

To note about this clonotype: A single base separates this from a much larger clone, so it may be a read error. CDR3 sequence: CASSNGPLSDEQFF. The CDR3 DNA sequence: TGTGCCAGCAGTAACGGACCCCTCTCGGACGAGCAGTTCTTC. The V gene is TRBV6-5, the J gene TRBJ2-1; D is unresolved. Trimming removed 5 bases at V and 10 bases at J, with 18 bases between. Germline lookup yields CDR1 MNHEY and CDR2 SVGAGI. This CDR3 has 14 amino acids.